This TCR beta chain was found in a study of T cells in Graves' hyperthyroidism and ophthalmopathy. Amplification targeted TCR beta CDR3 regions from RNA transcripts. HTBI primers were the set used in a first-round RT-PCR of the TCR CDR3. TCRdb reanalysed the multiplex PCR reads using MiXCR and keeps one entry per CDR3 protein. The profile shows about 700,000 distinct CDR3 sequences, 45% of them singletons. Concerning this clonotype: Its antigen is not identified.

Each diagnosis was grounded in clinical symptoms, serum thyroxine and TRAb, thyroid ultrasound, and orbital computed tomography. The germline V gene has CDR1 KGHDR and CDR2 SFDVKD. The CDR3 loop spans 17 amino acids. Trimming left V 2 bases short and J 2 bases short, with 16 bases between. Broader study findings: Blood also carried most thyroid clonotypes expanded above 0.001.

Source material: peripheral blood or thyroid tissue (not recorded which). V usage is TRBV24-1 and J usage is TRBJ2-3, with no clear D. The receptor comes from an adult man with Graves' disease, either hyperthyroidism or ophthalmopathy (not recorded which). The CDR3, as DNA: TGTGCCACCAGTGATTATGTGGCTGAATCTACCACAGATACGCAGTATTTT. Its protein is CATSDYVAESTTDTQYF.